The TCR beta chain under discussion was sequenced for a study of PD-1 blockade in classical Hodgkin lymphoma. Overall study findings and caveats: Some patients began nivolumab under 1 year after ASCT. These patients were excluded from later analyses. For complete responders, baseline diversity was comparable to that of newly diagnosed patients.

To note about this clone: Its specificity is unknown.

The junction had 18 bases not matched to a gene; V was cut back by 8 bases and J by 4 bases. This CDR3 has 16 amino acids. Germline CDR1 reads SQVTM; CDR2 reads ANQGSEA. As to time point: cycle 4 day 1 (C4D1), after 5 to 7 weeks of nivolumab. Every patient relapsed after autologous stem cell transplantation, and brentuximab vedotin exposure varied. Purification of CD4+ T cells from thawed PBMCs was achieved by magnetic negative selection. The data were produced by immunoSEQ multiplex PCR, yet TCRdb's version contains in-frame clones alone and is incomplete. The sample holds about 25,000 clones; roughly 76% are singletons and the top ten take over 3%.

V gene TRBV29-1 combines with J gene TRBJ1-2; TRBD1 matches 8 bases. This specimen was CD4+ T cells from blood, taken before the fourth cycle of nivolumab. The sequence was collected from a human donor with classical Hodgkin lymphoma. The CDR3 loop is CSTRSGQEIDGYGYTF. DNA of the CDR3: TGCAGCACTAGATCGGGACAGGAGATCGACGGCTATGGCTACACCTTC.